The T cell receptor (beta chain) under discussion was sequenced for a study of T cell responses to AZD1222 COVID-19 vaccine. Overall study findings and caveats: Only a handful of AZD1222 recipients tested seropositive at baseline. It was only after the peak T cell response that any repertoires were sampled.

The germline gives CDR1 SGHVS, CDR2 FNYEAQ. V lost 3 bases and J lost 0, with 11 bases in between. The CDR3 contains 15 residues. This clone was detected once. Its antigen is not known. Sequencing used immunoSEQ multiplex PCR; TCRdb keeps in-frame clones, though not all of them. This sample carries 120,000 to 150,000 clones, approximately 90% of them seen once, and the ten largest clones take approximately 3%. This receptor was taken from an adult in good health. The sequencing used peripheral blood, collected on day 0 of MenACWY control vaccination. The V and J genes are TRBV7-6 and TRBJ1-1, with D tentatively TRBD1 (5 bases). CDR3 amino acids: CASSFAGAVNTEAFF. The CDR3 nucleotides read TGTGCCAGCAGCTTCGCTGGGGCAGTGAACACTGAAGCTTTCTTT.